This T cell receptor (beta chain) was observed in a study of T-cell memory formation after mild COVID-19. At the level of the study: Clusters of TCRs were largely donor specific.

It was 5'RACE with constant-segment primers that produced the TCR alpha and TCR beta cDNA libraries, which carried sample barcodes and UMIs. TCRdb ran MiXCR on the 5' RACE reads and lists one entry per CDR3 protein. The sample records some 320,000 distinct CDR3 sequences, 14% being singletons. Study-wide results and limits: Second-wave clones reaching peak frequency on day 37 lacked confirmed SARS-CoV-2 specificity. CD8+ contracting clones occupied EMRA, while CD4+ ones occupied mainly CM and EM.

This clonotype has only a few counts. Its antigen is still unknown. Trimming removed 0 bases from V and 1 base from J, with 10 bases in between. The CDR3 runs to 15 residues. Germline V gene lookup returns CDR1 MNHEY and CDR2 SVGAGI. The receptor was derived from a man in his late teens or twenties who had mild COVID-19 (a few samples of this study predate the infection). Cell type and time point are not known. The chain employs TRBV6-5 and TRBJ2-7, with D uncertain. Input material: PBMCs or a T cell subset sorted from them (not recorded which). CDR3 loop: CASSYSIISSYEQYF. The CDR3 DNA reads as TGTGCCAGCAGTTACTCTATAATCAGTTCCTACGAGCAGTACTTC.